The next 10 T cell receptor beta chains were all read from a single sample in a study of blood T cell repertoires in COVID-19. Only in-frame clones appear in the TCRdb table, and some are missing; sequencing was by immunoSEQ multiplex PCR. Of 450,000 or so clones in the sample, about 88% were seen once. Input material: peripheral blood. The source is a woman aged 40 to 55 with COVID-19, enrolled during active disease.

As regards this clone: This sample includes further DNA sequences coding for the same CDR3. The chain couples TRBV6-5 to TRBJ1-1; D remains ambiguous. This CDR3 contains 12 residues. V was shortened by 6 bases and J by 1 base, with 6 bases between the two germline ends. CDR1 MNHEY and CDR2 SVGAGI come from the germline V gene. The CDR3 nucleotides read TGTGCCAGCAGGGCAGGGAACACTGAAGCTTTCTTT. It is translated as CASRAGNTEAFF.

The chain couples TRBV3-1 (or the pseudogene TRBV3-2) to TRBJ2-6, with 9 positions matching TRBD1. From germline, CDR1 is LGHDT and CDR2 YNNKEL (reference sequence). With V trimmed by 6 bases and J by 3 bases, 12 bases remained unmatched. The CDR3 has 18 amino acids. The CDR3 loop is CASSLGQGMLGGANVLTF. The CDR3 bases are TGTGCCAGCAGTCTGGGACAGGGTATGCTAGGTGGGGCCAACGTCCTGACTTTC.

V usage is TRBV6-1 and J usage is TRBJ1-1; D gene ambiguous. CDR3 length equals 11 residues. CDR1 and CDR2 (germline): MNHNS, SASEGT. Deletions cut 3 bases from V and 11 bases from J, with 10 bases between. Here the CDR3 reads CASSELRKAFF. CDR3 sequence (DNA): TGTGCCAGCAGTGAGTTGAGGAAGGCTTTCTTT.

V usage is TRBV12-3 or TRBV12-4 and J usage is TRBJ1-4; D is possibly TRBD1 (6 bases). V was shortened by 2 bases and J by 9 bases, with 7 bases between the two germline ends. CDR3 length: 12 amino acids. Here the CDR3 DNA reads TGTGCCAGCAGTTTATGGGGGCAAAAACTGTTTTTT. Protein: CASSLWGQKLFF.

The chain recombines TRBV7-3 with TRBJ1-1; the match to TRBD1 covers 9 bases. Germline V gene data show CDR1 as SGHTA and CDR2 as FQGTGA. V trimming: 5 bases; J trimming: 4 bases; junction bases outside the gene matches: 8. The CDR3 runs to 15 residues. CDR3 nucleotides: TGTGCCAGCAGCGCTCACAGGGGGCAGATCACTGAAGCTTTCTTT. Protein product: CASSAHRGQITEAFF.

The V gene is TRBV7-2, the J gene TRBJ2-7; possibly TRBD2 for D (6 bases). Per germline, CDR1 SGHTA and CDR2 FQGNSA. V dropped 6 bases and J dropped 3 bases, with 15 bases sitting between them. The CDR3 contains 14 residues. CDR3 DNA: TGTGCCAGCAGGGGAGGAGAAGAGTTCTACGAGCAGTACTTC. Its translation: CASRGGEEFYEQYF.

This chain connects TRBV28 to TRBJ1-1, with D perhaps TRBD1 (6 bases). The V gene lost 3 bases and the J gene lost 4 bases, with 15 bases spanning the gap. There are 15 residues in the CDR3. Germline assignment: CDR1 MDHEN and CDR2 SYDVKM. CDR3 bases: TGTGCCAGCAGTTTCTATGGACAGCCAGGCACTGAAGCTTTCTTT. Amino acid sequence: CASSFYGQPGTEAFF.

The DNA for the CDR3 is TGCGCCAGCAGCCTCACATGGGCCAGGGGCAATCAGCCCCAGCATTTT. Amino acids: CASSLTWARGNQPQHF. The rearrangement joins TRBV4-3 to TRBJ1-5, with D possibly being TRBD1 (5 bases). Germline assignment: CDR1 LGHNA and CDR2 YSLEER. Between the trimmed V and J ends, which lost 4 bases and 2 bases, there was a span of 15 bases. CDR3 length equals 16 residues.

The chain employs TRBV11-2 and TRBJ2-1; TRBD2 matches at 8 bases. Trimming took 1 base from V and 4 from J; bases not matched to a gene: 9. This CDR3 contains 17 residues. The germline gives CDR1 SGHAT, CDR2 FQNNGV. The CDR3 sequence is CASSLASSGRAYNEQFF. DNA of the CDR3: TGTGCCAGCAGCTTAGCGTCCAGCGGGAGAGCTTACAATGAGCAGTTCTTC.

The chain couples TRBV12-3 or TRBV12-4 to TRBJ2-7, with 10 bases lining up with TRBD1. The CDR3 sequence is 13 residues long. V gave up 4 bases and J gave up 6 bases; unmatched junction bases: 3. CDR3 in amino acids: CASSWDRGFEQYF. As DNA, the CDR3 is TGTGCCAGCAGTTGGGACAGGGGATTCGAGCAGTACTTC.